This TCR beta chain was sequenced for a study of long-term antiretroviral therapy in people with HIV. Study-wide context: It was about a decade after the earliest samples that the 2015 immediate-ART recommendation appeared. Study outcomes and limitations: HIV repertoire CDR3 lengths ranged less widely than those of controls. In the period from the mid-2000s to the late 2010s, blood was collected, possibly under older ART regimens.

Each specimen consisted of about 1-10 million cryopreserved PBMC prior to extraction of DNA. The CDR3 has 12 residues. Germline CDR1 is KGHSH and CDR2 is LQKENI. V gave up 3 bases and J gave up 5 bases, with 5 bases separating them. Comment on this clone: The antigen is undetermined.

Running of the v3.0 immunoSEQ assay took place at survey level. Sequencing was performed with immunoSEQ multiplex PCR; in TCRdb, only in-frame clones are kept and a portion is missing. Of over 35,000 clones listed, around 80% were seen once; the top ten hold roughly 5.6%. The material was unsorted PBMCs, obtained 1.5 years after starting antiretroviral therapy. This receptor was taken from a man younger than 35 with HIV. V usage is TRBV18 and J usage is TRBJ2-1; no clear D gene. CDR3 DNA: TGTGCCAGCTCACCCCCCGACAATGAGCAGTTCTTC. Translating it yields CASSPPDNEQFF.